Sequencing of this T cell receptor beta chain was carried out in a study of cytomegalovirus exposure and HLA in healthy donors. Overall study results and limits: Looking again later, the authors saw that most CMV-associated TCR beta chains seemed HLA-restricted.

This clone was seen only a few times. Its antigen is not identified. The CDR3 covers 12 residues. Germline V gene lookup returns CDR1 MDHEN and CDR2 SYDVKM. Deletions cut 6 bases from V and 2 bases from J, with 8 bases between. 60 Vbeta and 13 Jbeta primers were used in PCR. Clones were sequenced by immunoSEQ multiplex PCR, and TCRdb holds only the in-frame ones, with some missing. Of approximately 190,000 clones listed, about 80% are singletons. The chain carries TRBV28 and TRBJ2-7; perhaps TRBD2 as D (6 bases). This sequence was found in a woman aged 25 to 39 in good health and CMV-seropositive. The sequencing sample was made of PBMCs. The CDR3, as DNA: TGTGCCAGCAGGGGCGGGACCTACGAGCAGTACTTC. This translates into CASRGGTYEQYF.